These T cell receptor beta chains were read from a single sample in a study of blood T cells in healthy people across ages. TCRdb used MiXCR to reprocess the 5' RACE reads, holding one entry per CDR3 protein. This sample carries more than 550,000 distinct CDR3 sequences, 22% of them seen once, and the ten largest clones take around a fifth. Sequencing used blood. The receptors were sampled from a man aged 70-80 years in good health. The CDR3 runs from the conserved cysteine through the conserved F or W. D genes are given only for firm matches. Clone size is not always given. Where it is, it says once, few, many or a class for expanded clones.

few,NA,TRBV18,TRBJ2-7,CASSSGRRHYEQYF,TGTGCCAGCTCATCGGGACGGCGTCACTACGAGCAGTACTTC
few,NA,TRBV28,TRBJ1-4,CASSLLGDGEKLFF,TGTGCCAGCAGTTTGCTAGGGGATGGTGAAAAACTGTTTTTT
few,NA,TRBV7-2,TRBJ1-6,CASSRGVDSPLHF,TGTGCCAGCAGTCGGGGGGTAGATTCACCCCTCCACTTT
few,TRBD1,TRBV18,TRBJ2-5,CASSPGQGAEETQYF,TGTGCCAGCTCACCCGGACAGGGGGCGGAAGAGACCCAGTACTTC
NA,TRBD1,TRBV4-2,TRBJ2-7,CASSQRYRDSIYEQYF,TGTGCCAGCAGCCAACGCTACCGGGACAGTATCTACGAGCAGTACTTC
many,NA,TRBV29-1,TRBJ1-1,CSGHREANTEAFF,TGCAGCGGTCACAGGGAAGCGAACACTGAAGCTTTCTTT
NA,NA,TRBV15,TRBJ2-1,CATSRDPLARSNNEQFF,TGTGCCACCAGCAGAGATCCCCTAGCGAGATCCAACAATGAGCAGTTCTTC
NA,NA,TRBV11-3,TRBJ2-3,CASSLARFKRGASTDTQYF,TGTGCCAGCAGCTTAGCCCGGTTTAAGAGAGGGGCTAGCACAGATACGCAGTATTTT
many,TRBD1,TRBV20-1,TRBJ1-2,CSARDKTGGGYTF,TGCAGTGCTAGAGATAAAACAGGGGGTGGCTACACCTTC
NA,TRBD2,TRBV10-3,TRBJ2-4,CAIKPGLAENIQYF,TGTGCCATCAAACCGGGACTAGCGGAAAACATTCAGTACTTC
NA,NA,TRBV6-5,TRBJ1-3,CASKWGGPGNTIYF,TGTGCCAGCAAGTGGGGAGGTCCAGGAAACACCATATATTTT
few,NA,TRBV13,TRBJ2-3,CASSPGGITDTQYF,TGTGCCAGCAGCCCCGGGGGAATCACAGATACGCAGTATTTT
NA,TRBD1,TRBV2,TRBJ1-5,CASRGDRGGNQPQHF,TGTGCCAGCAGAGGGGACAGGGGGGGCAATCAGCCCCAGCATTTT
once,TRBD1,TRBV3-1,TRBJ1-1,CASSHQQGRNTEAFF,TGTGCCAGCAGCCATCAACAGGGGAGGAACACTGAAGCTTTCTTT
few,NA,TRBV4-3,TRBJ2-2,CASSQENDRTRELFF,TGCGCCAGCAGCCAAGAAAATGACAGGACGCGGGAGCTGTTTTTT
few,TRBD2,TRBV3-1,TRBJ2-5,CASSLPYILAGQETQYF,TGTGCCAGCAGCCTCCCTTATATACTAGCGGGGCAAGAGACCCAGTACTTC
NA,NA,TRBV19,TRBJ2-3,CASRDKEVLTDTQYF,TGTGCCAGTAGGGACAAGGAGGTACTCACAGATACGCAGTATTTT
NA,TRBD1,TRBV19,TRBJ2-3,CATQDRVNTQYF,TGTGCCACCCAAGACAGGGTAAATACGCAGTATTTT
NA,TRBD1,TRBV6-2/TRBV6-3,TRBJ2-5,CASRMDRGPQETQYF,TGTGCCAGCAGGATGGACAGGGGGCCTCAAGAGACCCAGTACTTC
NA,NA,TRBV2,TRBJ2-4,CASSEWGPGNIQYF,TGTGCCAGCAGTGAATGGGGGCCGGGAAACATTCAGTACTTC
few,TRBD1,TRBV29-1,TRBJ1-2,CSVWDSGYTF,TGCAGCGTTTGGGACAGCGGCTACACCTTC
few,NA,TRBV30,TRBJ1-4,CAWSGDRYDEKLFF,TGTGCCTGGAGTGGGGACCGGTATGACGAAAAACTGTTTTTT
few,TRBD2,TRBV7-2,TRBJ2-1,CASSPTSGRDNEQFF,TGTGCCAGCAGCCCCACTAGCGGGAGGGATAATGAGCAGTTCTTC
few,NA,TRBV20-1,TRBJ2-5,CSALRLGETQYF,TGCAGTGCCCTTCGCCTAGGGGAGACCCAGTACTTC
many,NA,TRBV12-3/TRBV12-4,TRBJ2-3,CASSFAGTQYF,TGTGCCAGCAGTTTTGCCGGTACGCAGTATTTT
few,NA,TRBV20-1,TRBJ2-2,CSARRSSTNTGELFF,TGCAGTGCTAGACGCTCTAGCACCAACACCGGGGAGCTGTTTTTT
few,NA,TRBV28,TRBJ2-1,CASSSLDARLVSNEQFF,TGTGCCAGCAGTTCGTTGGACGCCCGACTTGTCTCCAATGAGCAGTTCTTC
NA,NA,TRBV29-1,TRBJ2-3,CSVDRSGQGGDTQYF,TGCAGCGTTGACCGGAGTGGGCAGGGAGGAGATACGCAGTATTTT
few,NA,TRBV7-9,TRBJ2-3,CASNKPRGVDTQYF,TGTGCCAGCAACAAGCCCCGTGGGGTAGATACGCAGTATTTT
NA,NA,TRBV6-6,TRBJ1-6,CASTLESPYNSPLHF,TGTGCCAGCACCTTAGAGAGCCCCTATAATTCACCCCTCCACTTT
few,NA,TRBV7-3,TRBJ2-1,CASSLTGVRTFNEQFF,TGTGCCAGCAGCTTAACCGGAGTCCGCACTTTCAATGAGCAGTTCTTC
few,NA,TRBV9,TRBJ1-4,CASSVQALGEKLFF,TGTGCCAGCAGCGTACAGGCCTTAGGAGAAAAACTGTTTTTT
few,NA,TRBV12-3/TRBV12-4,TRBJ2-7,CASSPGLGGVERYF,TGTGCCAGCAGCCCCGGGCTAGGTGGAGTCGAGCGGTACTTC
few,NA,TRBV29-1,TRBJ2-2,CSVEDRVETGELFF,TGCAGCGTTGAAGATAGGGTCGAAACCGGGGAGCTGTTTTTT
NA,NA,TRBV20-1,TRBJ2-1,CSARERGYNEQFF,TGCAGTGCTAGAGAGAGGGGCTACAATGAGCAGTTCTTC
few,TRBD1,TRBV6-6,TRBJ1-2,CASCNRGRDYGYTF,TGTGCCAGCTGCAACAGGGGGCGAGACTATGGCTACACCTTC
NA,TRBD2,TRBV7-9,TRBJ2-3,CASSKGLAGNTDTQYF,TGTGCCAGCAGCAAAGGACTAGCGGGGAACACAGATACGCAGTATTTT
few,NA,TRBV27,TRBJ2-1,CASSSIEVFDEQFF,TGTGCCAGCAGTTCCATAGAGGTCTTTGATGAGCAGTTCTTC
few,NA,TRBV7-2,TRBJ2-3,CASSLAWTDTQYF,TGTGCCAGCAGCTTAGCGTGGACAGATACGCAGTATTTT
few,NA,TRBV25-1,TRBJ2-1,CASSERGWREQFF,TGTGCCAGCAGTGAAAGGGGTTGGCGTGAGCAGTTCTTC
NA,TRBD1,TRBV5-1,TRBJ2-7,CASSFTGGASYEQYF,TGCGCCAGCAGCTTTACAGGGGGCGCCTCCTACGAGCAGTACTTC
few,NA,TRBV5-5,TRBJ1-2,CASSLRGAGDYGYTF,TGTGCCAGCAGCTTGAGAGGCGCGGGAGACTATGGCTACACCTTC
few,TRBD2,TRBV12-3/TRBV12-4,TRBJ2-3,CASSRTSGGASQYF,TGTGCCAGCAGTAGGACTAGCGGGGGGGCCTCGCAGTATTTT
NA,NA,TRBV5-1,TRBJ1-1,CASSGAGWGGTEAFF,TGCGCCAGCAGCGGAGCCGGGTGGGGCGGCACTGAAGCTTTCTTT
few,NA,TRBV7-2,TRBJ1-2,CASSPGTSRSYTF,TGTGCCAGCAGCCCCGGGACCTCACGGAGCTACACCTTC
few,NA,TRBV5-5,TRBJ2-3,CASSIQIRGGADTQYF,TGTGCCAGCAGCATCCAAATCAGGGGGGGGGCAGATACGCAGTATTTT
NA,TRBD2,TRBV7-9,TRBJ2-3,CASSSTSGNSTDTQYF,TGTGCCAGCAGCTCGACTAGCGGGAATTCAACAGATACGCAGTATTTT
NA,TRBD2,TRBV20-1,TRBJ2-3,CSARRGEDLADTQYF,TGCAGTGCCCGTCGGGGGGAAGACCTTGCAGATACGCAGTATTTT
NA,NA,TRBV9,TRBJ2-5,CASSPSVLGETQYF,TGTGCCAGCAGCCCCTCGGTTCTAGGAGAGACCCAGTACTTC
few,NA,TRBV18,TRBJ2-5,CASSVGTGHETQYF,TGTGCCAGCTCCGTAGGAACAGGGCACGAGACCCAGTACTTC
NA,NA,TRBV24-1,TRBJ1-2,CATRAPRDGGYTF,TGTGCCACCAGGGCCCCCAGGGACGGGGGCTACACCTTC
few,NA,TRBV4-1,TRBJ1-5,CASSQEQGWSNQPQHF,TGCGCCAGCAGCCAGGAACAGGGATGGAGCAATCAGCCCCAGCATTTT
NA,TRBD2,TRBV6-6,TRBJ2-7,CASSRGGTNTDEQYF,TGTGCCAGCAGCCGGGGCGGGACTAACACCGACGAGCAGTACTTC